Below, 20 T cell receptor beta chains from the same sample are listed, as sequenced in a study of T cell responses to AZD1222 COVID-19 vaccine. Some clones are missing from TCRdb's copy, which holds only in-frame ones; the method was immunoSEQ multiplex PCR. Seen here are some 150,000 clones, 92% observed once, and the top ten hold 4% to 5.5%. The material sequenced was peripheral blood, taken on day 0 of AZD1222 vaccination. The receptors here all came from an adult in good health.

The genes are TRBV5-1 and TRBJ2-7; D uncertain. V was trimmed by 0 bases and J by 2 bases, leaving 9 bases between them. The CDR3 extends over 14 amino acids. The germline gives CDR1 SGHRS, CDR2 YFSETQ. CDR3 protein: CASSLDTSPYEQYF. CDR3 nucleotides: TGCGCCAGCAGCTTGGATACATCTCCCTACGAGCAGTACTTC.

The J gene is TRBJ2-7, the V gene TRBV6-5; 11 bases align to TRBD1. V was clipped by 6 bases and J by 1 base; unmatched bases: 5. The CDR3 runs 15 residues. Germline CDR1 and CDR2: MNHEY and SVGAGI. CDR3 loop: CASRTGTGGSYEQYF. The CDR3, as DNA: TGTGCCAGCAGGACAGGGACAGGGGGGTCCTACGAGCAGTACTTC.

This chain joins TRBV6-5 and TRBJ2-7, with TRBD2 matching over 7 bases. Germline trimming cut 6 bases from V and 6 bases from J; bases unmatched to any gene: 8. The CDR3 has 13 residues. Germline CDR1 is MNHEY and CDR2 is SVGAGI. The CDR3 coding sequence is TGTGCCAGCAGCCGAGGGACTACCTTCGAGCAGTACTTC. The encoded protein is CASSRGTTFEQYF.

V usage is TRBV28 and J usage is TRBJ1-4; TRBD1 matches 9 bases. Germline CDR1 is MDHEN and CDR2 is SYDVKM. The CDR3 contains 15 residues. Trimming took 1 base from V and 8 from J; bases not matched to a gene: 5. The CDR3 loop is CASSLLRDREEKLFF. In nucleotides, the CDR3 is TGTGCCAGCAGTTTATTACGGGACAGGGAGGAAAAACTGTTTTTT. Full variable domain (remainder filled in from reference TRBV28 and TRBJ1-4): DVKVTQSSRYLVKRTGEKVFLECVQDMDHENMFWYRQDPGLGLRLIYFSYDVKMKEKGDIPEGYSVSREKKERFSLILESASTNQTSMYLCASSLLRDREEKLFFGSGTQLSVL.

The chain has TRBV6-1 and TRBJ2-5; D is unresolved. The CDR3 runs 14 residues. The germline CDR1 and CDR2 sequences are MNHNS and SASEGT. Between the trimmed V and J ends, which lost 2 bases and 9 bases, there was a span of 16 bases. The CDR3 region is CASSEQDLKESQYF. CDR3 nucleotide sequence: TGTGCCAGCAGTGAACAGGACCTTAAGGAGTCCCAGTACTTC.

This clone was found once. V is TRBV27 and J is TRBJ1-2; 8 nucleotides agree with TRBD1. With 4 bases clipped from V and 4 bases from J, the junction kept 5 bases outside the gene matches. CDR3 length: 14 residues. Germline CDR1 MNHEY, CDR2 SMNVEV (reference sequence). The CDR3 DNA reads TGTGCCAGCAGTTACCGGACAGGGCCCTATGGCTACACCTTC. It specifies CASSYRTGPYGYTF.

This rearrangement joins TRBV6-5 to TRBJ1-2; possibly TRBD1 for D (5 bases). This CDR3 spans 16 amino acids. Germline-derived CDR1 and CDR2 are MNHEY and SVGAGI. The germline V and J ends were trimmed by 2 bases and 5 bases, with 18 bases remaining between them. This CDR3 reads CASSYANAGGRYGYTF. In DNA, the CDR3 is TGTGCCAGCAGTTACGCGAATGCGGGGGGTCGGTATGGCTACACCTTC.

V is TRBV19 and J is TRBJ2-7, with D possibly being TRBD2 (6 bases). This CDR3 region has 13 residues. V lost 3 bases and J 6 bases, leaving 12 bases between the germline ends. Germline-derived CDR1 and CDR2 are LNHDA and SQIVND (reference sequence). This CDR3 reads CASSISGVGEQYF. The CDR3 DNA sequence: TGTGCCAGTAGTATCTCGGGAGTGGGCGAGCAGTACTTC.

The chain carries TRBV6-6 and TRBJ1-1; D possibly corresponds to TRBD1 (5 bases). This CDR3 is built from 13 residues. CDR1 is MNHNY and CDR2 is SVGAGI in the germline V gene (reference sequence). The ends were cut back, 0 bases at V and 5 bases at J, with 7 bases in the middle. This CDR3 is CASSYSGGTEAFF. CDR3 nucleotides: TGTGCCAGCAGTTACTCGGGGGGAACTGAAGCTTTCTTT.

This clone has a handful of counts. DNA of the CDR3: TGCGCCAGCAGCTTGGACGGGGGCTCCTACAATGAGCAGTTCTTC. As protein: CASSLDGGSYNEQFF. V usage is TRBV5-1 and J usage is TRBJ2-1, with D tentatively TRBD2 (6 bases). Germline CDR1 and CDR2: SGHRS and YFSETQ. Trimming took 0 bases from V and 0 from J, leaving 7 bases between them. The CDR3 runs 15 residues.

The chain joins TRBV7-2 to TRBJ1-6; tentatively, D is TRBD1 (5 bases). V lost 5 bases to trimming and J lost 10 bases, with 18 bases between them. From germline, CDR1 is SGHTA and CDR2 FQGNSA. The CDR3 covers 15 residues. CDR3 sequence (DNA): TGTGCCAGCAGCCTTGCGGGGGGGGGTCGATCACCCCTCCACTTT. Residues: CASSLAGGGRSPLHF.

The chain is built from TRBV5-1 and TRBJ1-3; TRBD1 matches 10 bases. Per germline, CDR1 SGHRS and CDR2 YFSETQ. The J segment lost 5 bases and the V segment lost 3 bases, leaving 2 bases of the junction unmatched. There are 14 residues in the CDR3. The CDR3 coding sequence is TGCGCCAGCAGCTGGGGACAGGGGAGAAACACCATATATTTT. It yields the protein CASSWGQGRNTIYF. The full variable domain, in which reference TRBV5-1 and TRBJ1-3 provide the parts outside the CDR3, is KAGVTQTPRYLIKTRGQQVTLSCSPISGHRSVSWYQQTPGQGLQFLFEYFSETQRNKGNFPGRFSGRQFSNSRSEMNVSTLELGDSALYLCASSWGQGRNTIYFGEGSWLTVV.

The V and J genes are TRBV6-5 and TRBJ1-1; TRBD1 is a possible D gene (6 bases). Germline CDR1 is MNHEY and CDR2 is SVGAGI. V was clipped by 6 bases and J by 4 bases, with 18 bases between them. The CDR3 length is 15 residues. CDR3: CASSSGDLGTTEAFF. The CDR3 coding sequence is TGTGCCAGCAGCTCAGGGGACCTTGGGACCACTGAAGCTTTCTTT.

The chain couples TRBV7-9 to TRBJ1-5, with 7 bases aligning to TRBD1. This CDR3 is 16 amino acids long. The junction had 11 bases not matched to a gene; V was cut back by 5 bases and J by 4 bases. The germline CDR1 and CDR2 sequences are SEHNR and FQNEAQ (reference sequence). This CDR3 is CASSLGARGINQPQHF. The CDR3 DNA sequence: TGTGCCAGCAGCCTGGGAGCCAGGGGGATTAATCAGCCCCAGCATTTT.

V usage is TRBV9 and J usage is TRBJ2-3; D remains ambiguous. The germline CDR1 and CDR2 sequences are SGDLS and YYNGEE. V gave up 3 bases and J gave up 7 bases, with 12 bases separating them. The CDR3 loop spans 13 amino acids. CDR3 residues: CASSGGDRNTQYF. For the CDR3, the DNA is TGTGCCAGCAGCGGAGGAGATAGGAATACGCAGTATTTT.

The V and J genes are TRBV28 and TRBJ2-1; perhaps TRBD2 as D (5 bases). The CDR3 totals 16 residues. Trimming took 2 bases from V and 0 from J, leaving 11 bases between them. Germline V gives CDR1 MDHEN, CDR2 SYDVKM. The CDR3 reads CASSLGPGSSYNEQFF. DNA of the CDR3: TGTGCCAGCAGTTTAGGTCCGGGGAGCTCCTACAATGAGCAGTTCTTC.

The chain couples TRBV6-5 to TRBJ2-5, with D unresolved. Germline CDR1 is MNHEY and CDR2 is SVGAGI. The V gene lost 0 bases and the J gene lost 3 bases, with 2 bases spanning the gap. There are 12 residues in the CDR3. The CDR3 DNA reads TGTGCCAGCAGTTACTCGAAAGAGACCCAGTACTTC. It encodes CASSYSKETQYF.

This chain links TRBV20-1 with TRBJ2-7; no reliable D call. Germline V gene data show CDR1 as DFQATT and CDR2 as SNEGSKA (reference sequence). The V end lost 5 bases, the J end lost 5 bases, and 7 bases lay between the germline ends. This CDR3 is built from 10 residues. The CDR3 DNA follows: TGCAGTGCTGCTACCGACGAGCAGTACTTC. It translates to CSAATDEQYF.

The V gene is TRBV2, the J gene TRBJ1-3; TRBD1 might be the D (5 bases). This CDR3 region has 14 residues. Germline-derived CDR1 and CDR2 are SNHLY and FYNNEI. The germline V and J ends were trimmed by 9 bases and 2 bases, with 14 bases remaining between them. CDR3 sequence (DNA): TGTGCCAGTAGGGACGGAGTCCCTGGAAACACCATATATTTT. It codes for CASRDGVPGNTIYF.

This chain uses TRBV28 with TRBJ2-7; TRBD2 matches 12 bases. This CDR3 has 15 amino acids. V was clipped by 8 bases and J by 12 bases; unmatched bases: 17. CDR1 and CDR2 from the germline V gene are MDHEN and SYDVKM. CDR3: CASYSPGTSGSRGYF. In DNA, the CDR3 is TGTGCCAGCTACTCCCCCGGGACTAGCGGGTCCCGGGGGTACTTC.